These T cell receptor beta chains were read from a single sample in a study of PD-1 blockade in classical Hodgkin lymphoma. Assay: immunoSEQ multiplex PCR; the TCRdb copy retains only in-frame clones and omits some. The profile shows about 50,000 clones, around 90% of them singletons. Sequences were derived from peripheral blood mononuclear cells (PBMCs), sampled before the fourth cycle of nivolumab. Receptors originate from a human donor with classical Hodgkin lymphoma. The CDR3 runs from the conserved cysteine through the conserved F or W. Each record gives: CDR3 DNA, CDR3 protein, D gene, V gene, clone size, J gene. D genes are given only for firm matches. Not all rows give a size; the values are once, few, many and, for expanded clones, a class.

TGTGCCAGCAGCTTAGCCCGAGATTTACTGACCTACGAGCAGTACTTC | CASSLARDLLTYEQYF | . | TRBV7-2 | . | TRBJ2-7
TGTGCCAGCAGCGTACGTCTGGAGGGGGATGGAAACACCATATATTTT | CASSVRLEGDGNTIYF | . | TRBV9 | . | TRBJ1-3
TGCGCCAGCAGCTTGGCGGTAGCGGGAGGGCAAGAGACCCAGTACTTC | CASSLAVAGGQETQYF | TRBD2 | TRBV5-1 | . | TRBJ2-5
TGTGCCAGCAGTTTAAACCCCCGGGACGTAAGCAATCAGCCCCAGCATTTT | CASSLNPRDVSNQPQHF | . | TRBV27 | once | TRBJ1-5
TGCGCCAGCAGTGGGGGGCGGCAAGGAGATACGCAGTATTTT | CASSGGRQGDTQYF | . | TRBV10-1 | . | TRBJ2-3
TGTGCTAGTGGTTTGATTTTAGCCAGTACAGATACGCAGTATTTT | CASGLILASTDTQYF | . | TRBV12-5 | . | TRBJ2-3
TGTGCCAGCAGTGGTAGTGAGGGACCCACAGATACGCAGTATTTT | CASSGSEGPTDTQYF | . | TRBV6-4 | few | TRBJ2-3
TGTGCCAGCAGCAAAGCAGGGGATCCAGCGGGGAAGGACAATGAGCAGTTCTTC | CASSKAGDPAGKDNEQFF | . | TRBV21-1 | . | TRBJ2-1
TGTGCCTGGAGTGTAAACCTCCTATGGCGCCTGAACACTGAAGCTTTCTTT | CAWSVNLLWRLNTEAFF | . | TRBV30 | . | TRBJ1-1
TGTGCCAGCAGCGTTAATTTTGGCGAGGCTTTCTTT | CASSVNFGEAFF | . | TRBV9 | . | TRBJ1-1
TGCGCCAGCAGCTTAGGGGCCGCCTACGAGCAGTACTTC | CASSLGAAYEQYF | . | TRBV5-1 | . | TRBJ2-7
TGTGCCAGCTCCCTTACCGGGACGGGGCACTACGAGCAGTACTTC | CASSLTGTGHYEQYF | . | TRBV19 | . | TRBJ2-7
TGTGCCAGCAGCTTAGGAGGGTCACCTTACGAGCAGTACTTC | CASSLGGSPYEQYF | . | TRBV11-2 | . | TRBJ2-7
TGTGCCAGCAGTGCCGGGTCGTCCTCCTACAATGAGCAGTTCTTC | CASSAGSSSYNEQFF | . | TRBV6-1 | . | TRBJ2-1
TGTGCCAGCAGTCGCCTACGTTGGGACACCGGGGAGCTGTTTTTT | CASSRLRWDTGELFF | . | TRBV6-5 | . | TRBJ2-2
TGTGCCAGCAGCTCACTTTACGAGCAGTACTTC | CASSSLYEQYF | . | TRBV11-2 | few | TRBJ2-7
TGTGCCTGGAGCTTGACGGGAGTCAACACCGGGGAGCTGTTTTTT | CAWSLTGVNTGELFF | . | TRBV30 | . | TRBJ2-2
TGTGCCAGCACCGTACGGATATCGGATGGCTACACCTTC | CASTVRISDGYTF | . | TRBV28 | . | TRBJ1-2
TGCGCCAGCAGCATCGACAGGGTGTGGAATGAGCAGTTCTTC | CASSIDRVWNEQFF | TRBD1 | TRBV5-1 | . | TRBJ2-1
TGTGCCAGCAGTTCGACGGGAGGCACTGGAACCGGGGAGCTGTTTTTT | CASSSTGGTGTGELFF | TRBD2 | TRBV27 | once | TRBJ2-2
TGTGCCAGCAGCCAAGAGGCAGGGGCCTTGGAGCAGTACTTC | CASSQEAGALEQYF | . | TRBV4-2 | . | TRBJ2-7